Each of the 32 T cell receptor beta chains below was sequenced from the same sample in a study of radiotherapy plus CTLA-4 blockade in lung cancer. Sequenced by immunoSEQ multiplex PCR; TCRdb stores in-frame clones only, minus some. The profile shows 45,000 to 55,000 clones, around 88% of them singletons. The sample was peripheral blood, taken from a patient treated with radiotherapy plus ipilimumab. Receptors were obtained from a human donor with non-small cell lung cancer that progressed on radiotherapy plus ipilimumab. Some clones in this sample may be carry-over from other donors' samples.

The V gene is TRBV15, the J gene TRBJ2-7; D might be TRBD2 (6 bases). V gave up 1 base and J gave up 3 bases, with 10 bases separating them. The CDR3 runs 14 residues. Germline values: CDR1 LNHNV, CDR2 YYDKDF (reference sequence). CDR3 bases: TGTGCCACCAGCAGAGCGGGACTCATCTACGAGCAGTACTTC. Protein product: CATSRAGLIYEQYF. Complete variable domain (other parts from reference TRBV15 and TRBJ2-7): DAMVIQNPRYQVTQFGKPVTLSCSQTLNHNVMYWYQQKSSQAPKLLFHYYDKDFNNEADTPDNFQSRRPNTSFCFLDIRSPGLGDTAMYLCATSRAGLIYEQYFGPGTRLTVT.

CDR3 bases: TGCGCCAGCAGTGAAGGACTAGACGACGTCCTGACTTTC. It is translated as CASSEGLDDVLTF. The V and J genes are TRBV10-1 and TRBJ2-6; 7 bases agree with TRBD2. The CDR3 is made up of 13 amino acids. Germline V CDR1 and CDR2: WNHNN, SYGVQD (reference sequence). V was clipped by 3 bases and J by 11 bases; unmatched bases: 4.

The chain carries TRBV5-1 and TRBJ2-4; 8 nucleotides align to TRBD1. In germline, CDR1 is SGHRS, CDR2 YFSETQ. The CDR3 spans 15 residues. J gave up 5 bases and V 0 bases, and 4 bases lay outside the gene matches. The CDR3 spells CASSLVDRGENIQYF. Written as DNA, the CDR3 is TGCGCCAGCAGCTTGGTCGACAGGGGTGAAAACATTCAGTACTTC.

The chain couples TRBV5-4 to TRBJ1-6; D is unresolved. V was shortened by 0 bases and J by 7 bases, with 8 bases between the two germline ends. This CDR3 spans 14 amino acids. The germline V gene encodes CDR1 SGHNT and CDR2 YYREEE (reference sequence). The CDR3 DNA reads as TGTGCCAGCAGCTTGGGGACTGGGAATTCACCCCTCCACTTT. Translated: CASSLGTGNSPLHF. Looking up the rest from reference TRBV5-4 and TRBJ1-6 gives the full variable domain: ETGVTQSPTHLIKTRGQQVTLRCSSQSGHNTVSWYQQALGQGPQFIFQYYREEENGRGNFPPRFSGLQFPNYSSELNVNALELDDSALYLCASSLGTGNSPLHFGNGTRLTVT.

This clone appeared once. The gene calls are TRBV29-1 and TRBJ1-2, with D possibly matching TRBD1 (6 bases). This CDR3 has 13 amino acids. V dropped 2 bases and J dropped 4 bases, with 11 bases sitting between them. Germline lookup yields CDR1 SQVTM and CDR2 ANQGSEA. This CDR3 is CSVESPGAYGYTF. CDR3 sequence (DNA): TGCAGCGTTGAATCTCCAGGGGCCTATGGCTACACCTTC.

This clone was recorded once. This sequence joins TRBV2 and TRBJ2-7; D perhaps matches TRBD2 (7 bases). CDR3 length: 15 residues. Trimming removed 9 bases from V and 4 bases from J, with 22 bases in between. The V gene's germline CDR1 is SNHLY and CDR2 FYNNEI. CDR3 DNA sequence: TGTGCCAGTAGGGGGGGGGCCGCCCGGTCGTACGAGCAGTACTTC. This codes for CASRGGAARSYEQYF.

The rearrangement joins TRBV27 to TRBJ2-2, with 11 bases that match TRBD2. V was pared by 6 bases and J by 6 bases, with 6 bases of the junction left unmatched. The CDR3 length is 15 residues. Germline CDR1 MNHEY, CDR2 SMNVEV (reference sequence). As DNA, the CDR3 is TGTGCCAGCAGCAAGGCGACTAGCGGGGCCGGGGAGCTGTTTTTT. This encodes CASSKATSGAGELFF.

This chain joins TRBV6-5 and TRBJ1-2; D remains ambiguous. V gave up 4 bases and J gave up 8 bases, with 11 bases separating them. Germline CDR1 MNHEY, CDR2 SVGAGI. The length of the CDR3 is 12 residues. Written as DNA, the CDR3 is TGTGCCAGCAGTTCCGACCGGGGAGGCTACACCTTC. Translated: CASSSDRGGYTF.

The V and J genes are TRBV5-1 and TRBJ1-2, with 7 bases identical to TRBD1. J gave up 2 bases and V 3 bases, and 16 bases lay outside the gene matches. Germline assignment: CDR1 SGHRS and CDR2 YFSETQ. This CDR3 has 18 amino acids. CDR3 in amino acids: CASSYPTGEDFLNYGYTF. The CDR3 region has the DNA TGCGCCAGCAGCTACCCAACAGGGGAGGATTTCCTAAACTATGGCTACACCTTC. The whole variable domain, filled in from reference TRBV5-1 and TRBJ1-2, reads KAGVTQTPRYLIKTRGQQVTLSCSPISGHRSVSWYQQTPGQGLQFLFEYFSETQRNKGNFPGRFSGRQFSNSRSEMNVSTLELGDSALYLCASSYPTGEDFLNYGYTFGSGTRLTVV.

The rearrangement links TRBV28 to TRBJ1-3; D is uncertain. V dropped 5 bases and J dropped 0 bases, with 8 bases sitting between them. This CDR3 region has 14 residues. Germline lookup yields CDR1 MDHEN and CDR2 SYDVKM. This CDR3 reads CASSTAFSGNTIYF. CDR3 bases: TGTGCCAGCAGTACAGCATTCTCTGGAAACACCATATATTTT.

This clone was observed a handful of times. The genes are TRBV7-2 and TRBJ2-5; 7 bases match TRBD2. V shed 3 bases and J 5 bases; nucleotides not matched to a gene: 6. This CDR3 has 14 residues. Germline CDR1 reads SGHTA; CDR2 reads FQGNSA. This CDR3 is CASSLGGSGETQYF. In DNA, the CDR3 is TGTGCCAGCAGCTTGGGCGGGAGTGGGGAGACCCAGTACTTC. Looking up the rest from reference TRBV7-2 and TRBJ2-5 gives the full variable domain: GAGVSQSPSNKVTEKGKDVELRCDPISGHTALYWYRQSLGQGLEFLIYFQGNSAPDKSGLPSDRFSAERTGGSVSTLTIQRTQQEDSAVYLCASSLGGSGETQYFGPGTRLLVL.

This chain connects TRBV15 to TRBJ2-1; TRBD1 agrees at 7 bases. The CDR3 spans 15 residues. Germline CDR1 and CDR2: LNHNV and YYDKDF (reference sequence). J gave up 1 base and V 7 bases, and 7 bases lay outside the gene matches. This CDR3 reads CATTPTGSSYNEQFF. Written as DNA, the CDR3 is TGTGCCACCACTCCGACAGGGAGTTCCTACAATGAGCAGTTCTTC. Combining the CDR3 with reference TRBV15 and TRBJ2-1 gives the whole variable domain DAMVIQNPRYQVTQFGKPVTLSCSQTLNHNVMYWYQQKSSQAPKLLFHYYDKDFNNEADTPDNFQSRRPNTSFCFLDIRSPGLGDTAMYLCATTPTGSSYNEQFFGPGTRLTVL.

The J gene is TRBJ2-3, the V gene TRBV6-1; TRBD2 is a possible D gene (7 bases). The CDR3 totals 15 residues. V lost 1 base and J lost 2, with 10 bases in between. Germline CDR1 is MNHNS and CDR2 is SASEGT. CDR3 coding DNA: TGTGCCAGCAGTGAAGGCGGGGGCATCACAGATACGCAGTATTTT. Amino acid sequence: CASSEGGGITDTQYF.

The rearrangement joins TRBV6-1 to TRBJ2-4, with TRBD1 as a possible D gene (6 bases). This CDR3 has 15 residues. The germline gives CDR1 MNHNS, CDR2 SASEGT. V was clipped by 7 bases and J by 8 bases, with 21 bases between them. Here the CDR3 reads CASTVSASGQDIQYF. The CDR3 DNA sequence: TGTGCCAGCACGGTCTCGGCTTCGGGACAAGACATTCAGTACTTC.

This clone turned up a few times. This same CDR3 is encoded by further DNA sequences in the sample. This chain connects TRBV27 to TRBJ2-7, with 7 bases matching TRBD1. The CDR3 extends over 14 amino acids. Germline CDR1 MNHEY, CDR2 SMNVEV (reference sequence). The ends lost 5 bases at V and 1 base at J; junction bases unmatched: 5. CDR3 DNA: TGTGCCAGCAGTCGGGACAGAAATTCCTACGAGCAGTACTTC. This translates into CASSRDRNSYEQYF.

The chain couples TRBV5-6 to TRBJ2-7; the D gene is possibly TRBD1 (5 bases). Germline V lookup: CDR1 SGHDT, CDR2 YYEEEE. The CDR3 extends over 13 amino acids. V was pared by 4 bases and J by 6 bases, with 14 bases between. The CDR3 nucleotides are TGTGCCAGCAGCCGTATTCAGGGCGGCGAGCAGTACTTC. Amino acids: CASSRIQGGEQYF.

The V call is TRBV10-3, the J call TRBJ1-5; D unresolved. Trimming took off 2 bases at V and 9 bases at J, with 8 bases between the two ends. Germline CDR1 is ENHRY and CDR2 is SYGVKD. The CDR3 covers 12 residues. CDR3 amino acids: CAISEVGRPQHF. The CDR3 region has the DNA TGTGCCATCAGTGAGGTGGGCAGGCCCCAGCATTTT.

The gene calls are TRBV16 and TRBJ1-5, with D tentatively TRBD1 (6 bases). Germline CDR1 and CDR2: KGHSY and FQNENV. Between the trimmed V and J ends, which lost 4 bases and 2 bases, there was a span of 15 bases. The CDR3 totals 16 residues. CDR3 amino acids: CASSPGQGSGNQPQHF. The CDR3 coding sequence is TGTGCCAGCAGCCCAGGGCAGGGGTCGGGCAATCAGCCCCAGCATTTT.

Concerning this clone itself: The limits of the CDR3 on the DNA are not certain, so only TCRdb's listed CDR3 is given. The genes are TRBV21-1 and TRBJ1-2; the D call in the table, TRBD1, was not verified against the DNA. TRBV21-1 is annotated as a pseudogene. The CDR3 spans 17 residues, counting both ends. This CDR3 reads CASSKWAQGIPNYGYTF.

The chain joins TRBV7-2 to TRBJ2-4, with D tentatively TRBD2 (6 bases). Germline V gene lookup returns CDR1 SGHTA and CDR2 FQGNSA. V lost 5 bases, J lost 7 bases, and 12 bases lay in between. This CDR3 spans 13 amino acids. The CDR3 loop is CASSTSGTNIQYF. CDR3 in DNA: TGTGCCAGCAGCACCTCCGGGACTAACATTCAGTACTTC.

CDR3 loop: CASGPDRGWHGYTF. For the CDR3, the DNA is TGTGCCAGCGGACCGGACAGGGGGTGGCATGGCTACACCTTC. The rearrangement joins TRBV4-2 to TRBJ1-2, with 10 nucleotides matching TRBD1. This CDR3 has 14 residues. The V gene's germline CDR1 is LGHNA and CDR2 YNFKEQ. The V and J ends lost 8 bases and 6 bases, in that order; junction bases with no gene match: 9.

The chain is built from TRBV4-1 and TRBJ1-3, with D unclear. Germline CDR1 is MGHRA and CDR2 is YSYEKL. This CDR3 spans 15 amino acids. V was cut by 3 bases and J by 5 bases, with 14 bases left in between. The CDR3 protein is CASSHPTAVRNTIYF. The CDR3 DNA reads TGCGCCAGCAGCCACCCTACAGCGGTCCGAAACACCATATATTTT.

The J gene is TRBJ2-3, the V gene TRBV18; D is uncertain. Germline loops: CDR1 KGHSH, CDR2 LQKENI. The V end was cut by 3 bases, the J end by 1 base, with 8 bases between. The CDR3 loop spans 14 amino acids. The CDR3 protein is CASSPVVGTDTQYF. The CDR3, as DNA: TGTGCCAGCTCACCGGTAGTAGGCACAGATACGCAGTATTTT.

The V call is TRBV29-1, the J call TRBJ2-2, with D maybe TRBD2 (5 bases). CDR3 length: 16 residues. Trimming stripped 0 bases from V and 1 base from J, with 12 bases between. Germline assignment: CDR1 SQVTM and CDR2 ANQGSEA. The CDR3 loop is CSVEDQGSENTGELFF. The CDR3 region has the DNA TGCAGCGTTGAAGATCAAGGGAGCGAGAACACCGGGGAGCTGTTTTTT.

The chain uses TRBV30 and TRBJ1-2; possibly TRBD1 for D (5 bases). Trimming stripped 3 bases from V and 10 bases from J, with 12 bases between. Germline values: CDR1 GTSNPN, CDR2 SVGIG (reference sequence). CDR3 length equals 11 residues. Written as DNA, the CDR3 is TGTGCCTGGAGGTACGGGGGAAACTACACCTTC. This translates into CAWRYGGNYTF.

This chain joins TRBV15 and TRBJ2-2; D may be TRBD2 (5 bases). Germline V CDR1 and CDR2: LNHNV, YYDKDF (reference sequence). The CDR3 runs 16 residues. The V gene lost 3 bases and the J gene lost 6 bases, with 17 bases spanning the gap. CDR3 in amino acids: CATSSSASWGAGELFF. The CDR3 DNA follows: TGTGCCACCAGCAGCAGCGCCTCGTGGGGAGCCGGGGAGCTGTTTTTT.

This clone has a single count. V usage is TRBV28 and J usage is TRBJ2-5; 7 positions agree with TRBD2. After removal of 1 base from V and 6 bases from J, the junction contained 5 bases not matched to a gene. The V gene's germline CDR1 is MDHEN and CDR2 SYDVKM. The CDR3 sequence is 14 residues long. The CDR3 sequence: CASSLSGGGKTQYF. CDR3 sequence (DNA): TGTGCCAGCAGTTTATCGGGGGGTGGGAAGACCCAGTACTTC.

The V gene is TRBV20-1, the J gene TRBJ1-2; D remains unclear. The germline V and J ends were trimmed by 6 bases and 1 base, with 3 bases remaining between them. The germline V gene encodes CDR1 DFQATT and CDR2 SNEGSKA (reference sequence). The CDR3 is made up of 10 amino acids. This chain's CDR3 is CSAYNYGYTF. CDR3 in DNA: TGCAGTGCCTATAACTATGGCTACACCTTC.

The chain uses TRBV28 and TRBJ2-7; 13 nucleotides match TRBD2. CDR1 is MDHEN, CDR2 SYDVKM, per germline. The length of the CDR3 is 20 residues. With 6 bases clipped from V and 0 bases from J, the junction kept 17 bases outside the gene matches. The CDR3 DNA follows: TGTGCCAGCAGCCTCAAACGCCCGGGACTAGCGGGGCCTAGCTCCTACGAGCAGTACTTC. Its translation is CASSLKRPGLAGPSSYEQYF. Based on the CDR3 plus reference TRBV28 and TRBJ2-7, the full variable domain is DVKVTQSSRYLVKRTGEKVFLECVQDMDHENMFWYRQDPGLGLRLIYFSYDVKMKEKGDIPEGYSVSREKKERFSLILESASTNQTSMYLCASSLKRPGLAGPSSYEQYFGPGTRLTVT.

This clone was counted a single time. For the CDR3, the DNA is TGTGCCAGTAGTATAGAGAACACGGGAGGGAGGATGAACACCGGGGAGCTGTTTTTT. The encoded protein is CASSIENTGGRMNTGELFF. The V and J genes are TRBV19 and TRBJ2-2, with 8 nucleotides matching TRBD2. Germline lookup yields CDR1 LNHDA and CDR2 SQIVND (reference sequence). This CDR3 spans 19 amino acids. V dropped 0 bases and J dropped 1; count of bases not matched to a gene: 10.

The rearrangement links TRBV5-1 to TRBJ1-1; D may be TRBD1 (5 bases). The CDR3 covers 13 residues. V was shortened by 4 bases and J by 1 base, with 8 bases between the two germline ends. CDR1 is SGHRS and CDR2 is YFSETQ in the germline V gene. The CDR3 DNA is TGCGCCAGCAGCGACGACAGGAACACTGAAGCTTTCTTT. Protein sequence: CASSDDRNTEAFF. The variable domain in full, with the rest retrieved from reference TRBV5-1 and TRBJ1-1, is KAGVTQTPRYLIKTRGQQVTLSCSPISGHRSVSWYQQTPGQGLQFLFEYFSETQRNKGNFPGRFSGRQFSNSRSEMNVSTLELGDSALYLCASSDDRNTEAFFGQGTRLTVV.

The V gene is TRBV5-1, the J gene TRBJ1-2; possible D gene TRBD1, 5 bases. This CDR3 contains 15 residues. Trimming stripped 4 bases from V and 4 bases from J, with 17 bases between. The germline gives CDR1 SGHRS, CDR2 YFSETQ. The CDR3 reads CASSPGGGNTYGYTF. The CDR3 DNA follows: TGCGCCAGCAGCCCCGGGGGGGGAAATACCTATGGCTACACCTTC. Using reference TRBV5-1 and TRBJ1-2 for the parts outside the CDR3, the full variable domain is KAGVTQTPRYLIKTRGQQVTLSCSPISGHRSVSWYQQTPGQGLQFLFEYFSETQRNKGNFPGRFSGRQFSNSRSEMNVSTLELGDSALYLCASSPGGGNTYGYTFGSGTRLTVV.